This T cell receptor beta chain was sequenced in a study of blood T cell repertoires in COVID-19. Germline CDR1 reads MNHEY; CDR2 reads SVGAGI. The CDR3 is 15 amino acids. Germline trimming cut 2 bases from V and 7 bases from J; bases unmatched to any gene: 6. Sequencing used immunoSEQ multiplex PCR; TCRdb keeps in-frame clones, though not all of them. Of 150,000 to 170,000 clones in the sample, 70% to 90% are singletons; the top ten hold about 0.63%. Sequencing was done on a sample of peripheral blood. The receptor was derived from a man aged 55 to 69 with COVID-19, enrolled during active disease. J is TRBJ1-1 and V is TRBV6-5; 11 positions agree with TRBD1. CDR3 sequence: CASSYEGTGGSEAFF. The DNA for the CDR3 is TGTGCCAGCAGTTACGAAGGGACAGGGGGTAGTGAAGCTTTCTTT.